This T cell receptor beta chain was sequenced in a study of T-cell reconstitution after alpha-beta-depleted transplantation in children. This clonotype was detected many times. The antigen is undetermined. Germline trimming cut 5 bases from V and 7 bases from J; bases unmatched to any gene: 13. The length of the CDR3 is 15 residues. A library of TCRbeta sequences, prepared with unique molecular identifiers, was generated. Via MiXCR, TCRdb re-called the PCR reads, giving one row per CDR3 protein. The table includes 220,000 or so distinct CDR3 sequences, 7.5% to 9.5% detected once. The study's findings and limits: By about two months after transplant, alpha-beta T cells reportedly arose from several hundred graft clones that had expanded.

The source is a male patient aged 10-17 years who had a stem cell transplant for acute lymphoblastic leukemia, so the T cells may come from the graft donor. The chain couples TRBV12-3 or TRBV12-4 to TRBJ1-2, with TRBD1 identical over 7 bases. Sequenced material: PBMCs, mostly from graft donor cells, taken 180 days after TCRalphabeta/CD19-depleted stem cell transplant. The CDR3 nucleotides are TGTGCCAGCAGTCCCCCCGTAATAGGGGGCTTTGGCTACACCTTC. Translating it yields CASSPPVIGGFGYTF.